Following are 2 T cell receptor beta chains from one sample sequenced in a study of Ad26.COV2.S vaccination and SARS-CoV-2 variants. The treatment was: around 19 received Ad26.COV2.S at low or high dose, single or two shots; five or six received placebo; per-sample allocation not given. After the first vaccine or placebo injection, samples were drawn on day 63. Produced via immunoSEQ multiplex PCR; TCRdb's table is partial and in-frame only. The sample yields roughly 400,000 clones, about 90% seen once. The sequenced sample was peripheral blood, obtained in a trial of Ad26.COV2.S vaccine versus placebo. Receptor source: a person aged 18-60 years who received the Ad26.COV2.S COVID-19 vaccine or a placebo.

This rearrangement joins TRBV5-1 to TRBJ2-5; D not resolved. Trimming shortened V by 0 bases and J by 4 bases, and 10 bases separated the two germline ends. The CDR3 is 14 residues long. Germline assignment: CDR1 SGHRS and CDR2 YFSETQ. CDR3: CASSLAFTRETQYF. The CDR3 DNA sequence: TGCGCCAGCAGCTTGGCCTTCACACGAGAGACCCAGTACTTC.

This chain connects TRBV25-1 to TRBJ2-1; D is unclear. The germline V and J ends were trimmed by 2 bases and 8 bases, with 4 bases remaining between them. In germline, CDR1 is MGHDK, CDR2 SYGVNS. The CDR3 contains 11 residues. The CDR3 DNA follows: TGTGCCAGCAGTGAAGCGGATGAGCAGTTCTTC. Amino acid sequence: CASSEADEQFF. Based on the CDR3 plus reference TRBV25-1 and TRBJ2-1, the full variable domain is EADIYQTPRYLVIGTGKKITLECSQTMGHDKMYWYQQDPGMELHLIHYSYGVNSTEKGDLSSESTVSRIRTEHFPLTLESARPSHTSQYLCASSEADEQFFGPGTRLTVL.